This entry features one T cell receptor (beta chain) sequence. No antigen is known for it. No quality values exist for individual bases; no much larger clone is one base distant. The roughly 39 donors, aged about 6 to 100 years, were systemically healthy Caucasian individuals from Russia. About 9.8 milliliters of peripheral blood were drawn from each donor into EDTA-treated Vacutainer tubes. Ficoll-Paque density-gradient centrifugation was used to isolate PBMCs, with at least 6.5 million obtained per sample. Total RNA was extracted from PBMCs with Trizol reagent, with at least 5.5 micrograms obtained per sample. For every donor, flow cytometry on a PBMC aliquot measured the percentage of naive CD45RAhigh/CD27high T cells. Relative to germline, V is missing 4 bases and J is missing 1 base, with 9 bases of the junction outside any gene match. There are 16 amino acids in the CDR3, from cysteine to phenylalanine inclusive. Only the CDR3 region is kept as DNA, spanning 48 bases read in frame from base 1. Looking up the germline V gene yields CDR1 SGHRS and CDR2 YFSETQ.

The sample comes from a study of blood T cells in healthy people across ages (dated by TCRdb to 2015 to 2017). Describing the broader study: Template switching captured roughly one uniquely barcoded TCR beta cDNA molecule per two T cells in model experiments. The donors were divided into four age groups: young (average around 16 years), middle-aged (over 35), aged (approximately 59) and long-lived (around 87). To track age-related changes in TCR beta repertoire diversity, the study relied on deep sequencing normalized with unique cDNA molecular identifiers. The study analyzed two additional independent replicas of 1 million unique cDNA reads from the same blood draw for two donors, one aged 18 to 29 and one aged 80 or older. To avoid experimental bias, donors of different ages were spread randomly across the sequencing lanes. What the authors observed across the whole study: Conclusive comparison of naive and antigen-experienced compartments was prevented by the profiling of bulk unsorted PBMCs. There was a strong correlation between observed TCR beta diversity and the percentage of naive T cells measured by flow cytometry. Observed TCR beta diversity per million T cells fell roughly linearly with age, and a significant reduction was already apparent by age approximately 40. The CMV infection status of donors was not known, potentially confounding age-related changes in expanded clonotypes. Estimates of total diversity based on one million sequenced T cells were considered lower bounds and underestimates. The long-lived group showed more naive CD4+ T cells, fewer expanded clones and increased TCR diversity than the aged group, suggesting age selection.

The library was generated by 5' RACE. Sequencer: Illumina HiSeq 2500. A second PCR of roughly 7 to 11 cycles was performed with a sample-barcoded 5' primer and a J-beta primer mix. A template-switch 5' adaptor carrying 12 random nucleotides introduced a unique molecular identifier onto each TCR beta cDNA molecule. Each sample yielded at least 2.5 million CDR3-containing paired-end reads. All of the RNA was converted into first-strand cDNA using the Mint cDNA synthesis kit, with a TRBC-specific oligonucleotide serving as the primer. All cDNA was treated with uracil-DNA glycosylase and then went through a first 18-cycle PCR with the universal primers M1SS and BC2_uni_R. The authors' analysis ran thus. Normalization of each sample was performed by random selection of 1 million high-quality reads, each carrying a distinct molecular identifier. Instead of being binned into consensus sequences, reads with shared molecular identifiers were discarded. MiTCR, run with a Q25 quality threshold and the strictest error-elimination algorithm, handled CDR3 identification, clonotype clustering and error correction. A nonparametric unseen species model with Euler transformation was used to estimate lower-bound total TCR beta diversity. Starting from the raw public reads, TCRdb applied fastp trimming at Q25, assembled clones with MiXCR and retained in-frame beta chains. Identical CDR3 proteins give one entry, which carries the most common genes and DNA. The V and J calls, along with clone size, are taken from TCRdb and not from the paper's own processing. For this sample the table gives approximately 800,000 distinct CDR3 sequences, of which around half were detected only once. The top ten clonotypes cover roughly 40% of the sample.

Sequenced input: blood. This chain joins TRBV5-1 to TRBJ2-5; 8 of the junction bases match TRBD2. The clonotype comes from an older man in good health. CDR3 protein: CASSGRGLATQETQYF. The sequence in DNA is TGCGCCAGCAGCGGAAGAGGACTAGCCACCCAAGAGACCCAGTACTTC. When the CDR3 is completed using the reference TRBV5-1 and TRBJ2-5 genes on either side, the full variable domain is KAGVTQTPRYLIKTRGQQVTLSCSPISGHRSVSWYQQTPGQGLQFLFEYFSETQRNKGNFPGRFSGRQFSNSRSEMNVSTLELGDSALYLCASSGRGLATQETQYFGPGTRLLVL.